Described below is a single TCR beta chain sequence and its context. Its antigen remains unidentified. The germline CDR1 and CDR2 sequences are SGHNT and YYREEE (reference sequence). Trimming removed 4 bases at V and 1 base at J, with 12 bases between. This CDR3 comprises 15 residues. The data stem from a study of cytomegalovirus exposure and HLA in healthy donors. Study findings and constraints: Productive rates of about 90% or about 30% were seen for most TCR beta V segments in an earlier analysis.

PCR employed 60 Vbeta and 13 Jbeta primers. Sequencing used immunoSEQ multiplex PCR; TCRdb keeps in-frame clones, though not all of them. This repertoire shows about 150,000 clones, 80% to 90% found once; its top ten account for around 2.5%. The TCR comes from a man aged 25 to 45 in good health and CMV-seropositive. The chain is built from TRBV5-4 and TRBJ2-4; D may be TRBD1 (6 bases). The sequenced material came from PBMCs. CDR3 amino acids: CASSERQGAKNIQYF. DNA of the CDR3: TGTGCCAGCAGCGAACGGCAGGGGGCCAAAAACATTCAGTACTTC.